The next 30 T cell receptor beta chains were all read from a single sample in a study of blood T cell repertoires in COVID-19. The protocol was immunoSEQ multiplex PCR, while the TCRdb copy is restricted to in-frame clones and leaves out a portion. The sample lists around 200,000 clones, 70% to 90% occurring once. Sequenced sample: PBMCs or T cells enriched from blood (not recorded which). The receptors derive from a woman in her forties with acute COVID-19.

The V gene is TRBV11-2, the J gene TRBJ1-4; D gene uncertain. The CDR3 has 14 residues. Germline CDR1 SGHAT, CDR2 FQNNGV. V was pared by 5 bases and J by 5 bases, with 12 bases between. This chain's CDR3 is CASSPTAGNEKLFF. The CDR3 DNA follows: TGTGCCAGCAGCCCCACGGCGGGAAATGAAAAACTGTTTTTT. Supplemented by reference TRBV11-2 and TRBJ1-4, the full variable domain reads EAGVAQSPRYKIIEKRQSVAFWCNPISGHATLYWYQQILGQGPKLLIQFQNNGVVDDSQLPKDRFSAERLKGVDSTLKIQPAKLEDSAVYLCASSPTAGNEKLFFGSGTQLSVL.

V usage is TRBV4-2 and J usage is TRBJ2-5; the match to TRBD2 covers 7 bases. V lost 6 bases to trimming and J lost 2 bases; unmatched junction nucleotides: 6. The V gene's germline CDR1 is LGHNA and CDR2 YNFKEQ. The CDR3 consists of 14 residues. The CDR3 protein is CASRGQGGQETQYF. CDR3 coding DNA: TGTGCCAGCAGAGGGCAGGGAGGGCAAGAGACCCAGTACTTC.

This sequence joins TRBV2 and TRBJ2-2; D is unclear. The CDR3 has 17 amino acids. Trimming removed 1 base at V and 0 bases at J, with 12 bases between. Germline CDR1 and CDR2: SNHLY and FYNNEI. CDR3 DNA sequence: TGTGCCAGCAGTGAAGTCGGGTTGTTTACGAACACCGGGGAGCTGTTTTTT. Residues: CASSEVGLFTNTGELFF.

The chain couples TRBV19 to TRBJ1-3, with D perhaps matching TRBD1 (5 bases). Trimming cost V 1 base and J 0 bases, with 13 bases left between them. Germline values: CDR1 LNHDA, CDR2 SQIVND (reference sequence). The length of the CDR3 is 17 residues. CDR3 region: CASSIVGRTRSGNTIYF. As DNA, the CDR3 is TGTGCCAGTAGTATAGTCGGGCGGACACGCTCTGGAAACACCATATATTTT.

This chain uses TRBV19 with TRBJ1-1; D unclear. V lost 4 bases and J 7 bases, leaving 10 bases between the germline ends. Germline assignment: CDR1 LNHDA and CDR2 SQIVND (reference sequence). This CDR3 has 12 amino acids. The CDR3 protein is CASSKTSREAFF. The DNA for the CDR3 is TGTGCCAGTAGTAAAACTTCCCGTGAAGCTTTCTTT.

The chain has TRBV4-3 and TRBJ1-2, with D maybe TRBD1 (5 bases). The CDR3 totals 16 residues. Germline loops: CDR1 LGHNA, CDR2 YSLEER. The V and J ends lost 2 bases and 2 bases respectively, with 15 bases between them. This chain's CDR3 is CASSQTLRGGNYGYTF. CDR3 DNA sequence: TGCGCCAGCAGCCAAACACTTCGGGGGGGAAACTATGGCTACACCTTC.

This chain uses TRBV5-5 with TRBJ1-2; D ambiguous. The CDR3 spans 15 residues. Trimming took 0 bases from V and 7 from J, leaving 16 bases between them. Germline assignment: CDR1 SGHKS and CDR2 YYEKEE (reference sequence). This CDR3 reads CASSLDERPIGGYTF. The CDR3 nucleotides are TGTGCCAGCAGCTTGGACGAGAGGCCGATAGGTGGCTACACCTTC.

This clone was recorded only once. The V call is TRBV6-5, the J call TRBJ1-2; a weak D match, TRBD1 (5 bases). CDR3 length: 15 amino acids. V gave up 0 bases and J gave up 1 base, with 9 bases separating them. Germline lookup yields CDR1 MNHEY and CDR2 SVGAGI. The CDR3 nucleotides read TGTGCCAGCAGTTACTCCAGGGACTTTAACTATGGCTACACCTTC. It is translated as CASSYSRDFNYGYTF.

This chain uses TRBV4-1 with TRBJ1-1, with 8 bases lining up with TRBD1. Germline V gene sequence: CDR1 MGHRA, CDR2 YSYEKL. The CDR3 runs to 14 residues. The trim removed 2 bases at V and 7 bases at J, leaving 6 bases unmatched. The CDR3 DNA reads TGCGCCAGCAGCCAACCCAGACAGGGGAATGAAGCTTTCTTT. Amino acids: CASSQPRQGNEAFF.

CDR3 region: CASTTSDTYEQYV. Written as DNA, the CDR3 is TGTGCCAGCACTACTAGCGATACCTACGAGCAGTACGTC. The chain is built from TRBV12-3 or TRBV12-4 and TRBJ2-7, with 7 nucleotides matching TRBD2. Losses at the gene ends were 7 bases for V and 2 bases for J; bases not matched to a gene: 5. CDR3 length equals 13 residues.

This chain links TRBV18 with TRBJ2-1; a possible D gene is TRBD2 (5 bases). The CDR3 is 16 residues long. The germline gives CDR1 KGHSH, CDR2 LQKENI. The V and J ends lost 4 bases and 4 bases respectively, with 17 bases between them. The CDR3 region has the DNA TGTGCCAGCTCACACAGTCAGCCGGGGTGGTACAATGAGCAGTTCTTC. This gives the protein CASSHSQPGWYNEQFF.

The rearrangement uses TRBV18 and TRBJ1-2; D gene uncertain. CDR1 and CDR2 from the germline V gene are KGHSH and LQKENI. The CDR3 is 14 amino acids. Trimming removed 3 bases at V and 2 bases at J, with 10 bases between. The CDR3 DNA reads TGTGCCAGCTCACCGCCGGGAACGAACTATGGCTACACCTTC. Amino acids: CASSPPGTNYGYTF. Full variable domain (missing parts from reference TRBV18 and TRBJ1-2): NAGVMQNPRHLVRRRGQEARLRCSPMKGHSHVYWYRQLPEEGLKFMVYLQKENIIDESGMPKERFSAEFPKEGPSILRIQQVVRGDSAAYFCASSPPGTNYGYTFGSGTRLTVV.

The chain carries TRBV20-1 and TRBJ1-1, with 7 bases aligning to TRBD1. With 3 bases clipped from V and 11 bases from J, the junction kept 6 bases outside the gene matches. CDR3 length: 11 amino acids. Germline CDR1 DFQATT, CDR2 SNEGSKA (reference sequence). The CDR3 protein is CSARGTDSAFF. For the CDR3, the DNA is TGCAGTGCTAGGGGGACAGACTCGGCTTTCTTT.

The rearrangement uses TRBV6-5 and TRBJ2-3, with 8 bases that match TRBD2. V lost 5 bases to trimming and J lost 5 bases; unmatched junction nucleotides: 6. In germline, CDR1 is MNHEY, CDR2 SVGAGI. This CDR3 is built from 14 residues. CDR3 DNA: TGTGCCAGCAGTCCGGCGGGGGGAGGAGATACGCAGTATTTT. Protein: CASSPAGGGDTQYF.

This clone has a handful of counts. Here the CDR3 reads CASSELGQNYGYTF. The CDR3 region has the DNA TGTGCCAGCAGTGAGCTCGGACAGAACTATGGCTACACCTTC. The chain links TRBV3-1 (or the pseudogene TRBV3-2) to TRBJ1-2, with D possibly being TRBD1 (6 bases). The germline V and J ends were trimmed by 6 bases and 2 bases, with 13 bases remaining between them. Germline CDR1 and CDR2: LGHDT and YNNKEL (reference sequence). CDR3 size: 14 residues.

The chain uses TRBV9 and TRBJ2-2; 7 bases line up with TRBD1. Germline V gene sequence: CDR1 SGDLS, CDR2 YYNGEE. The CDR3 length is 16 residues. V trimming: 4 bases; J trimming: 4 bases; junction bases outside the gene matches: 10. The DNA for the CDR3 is TGTGCCAGCAGCCCCACTGGGACAGCCACCACCGGGGAGCTGTTTTTT. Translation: CASSPTGTATTGELFF.

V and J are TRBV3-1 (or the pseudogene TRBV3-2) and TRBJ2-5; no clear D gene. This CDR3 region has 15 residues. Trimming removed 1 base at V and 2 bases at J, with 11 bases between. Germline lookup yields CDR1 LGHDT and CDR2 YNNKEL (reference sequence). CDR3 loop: CASSQGESYQETQYF. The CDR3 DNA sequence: TGTGCCAGCAGCCAAGGCGAATCCTATCAAGAGACCCAGTACTTC.

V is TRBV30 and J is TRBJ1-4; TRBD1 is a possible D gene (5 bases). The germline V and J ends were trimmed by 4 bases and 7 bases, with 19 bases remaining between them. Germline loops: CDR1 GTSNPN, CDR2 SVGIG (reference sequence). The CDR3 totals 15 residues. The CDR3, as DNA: TGTGCCTGGAAATACGGCGGGGGGGTTGGTGAAAAACTGTTTTTT. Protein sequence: CAWKYGGGVGEKLFF.

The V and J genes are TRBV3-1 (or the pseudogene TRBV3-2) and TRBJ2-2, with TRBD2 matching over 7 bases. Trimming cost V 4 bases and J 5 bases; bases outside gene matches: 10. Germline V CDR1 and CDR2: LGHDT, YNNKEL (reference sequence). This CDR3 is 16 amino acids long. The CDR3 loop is CASSPTQRGKTGELFF. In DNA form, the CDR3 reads TGTGCCAGCAGCCCTACCCAGCGGGGAAAGACCGGGGAGCTGTTTTTT.

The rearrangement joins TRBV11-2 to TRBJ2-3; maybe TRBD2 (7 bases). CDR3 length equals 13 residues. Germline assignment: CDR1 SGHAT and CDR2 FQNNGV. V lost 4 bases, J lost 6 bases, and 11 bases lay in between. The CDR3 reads CASSYGRGDTQYF. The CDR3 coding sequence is TGTGCCAGCAGCTATGGGAGGGGGGATACGCAGTATTTT.

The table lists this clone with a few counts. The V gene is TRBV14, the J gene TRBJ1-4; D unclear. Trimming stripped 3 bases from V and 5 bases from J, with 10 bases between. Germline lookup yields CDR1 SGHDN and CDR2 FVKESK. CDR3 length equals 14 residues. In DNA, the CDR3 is TGTGCCAGCAGCCATGCAGCGTTAAATGAAAAACTGTTTTTT. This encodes CASSHAALNEKLFF.

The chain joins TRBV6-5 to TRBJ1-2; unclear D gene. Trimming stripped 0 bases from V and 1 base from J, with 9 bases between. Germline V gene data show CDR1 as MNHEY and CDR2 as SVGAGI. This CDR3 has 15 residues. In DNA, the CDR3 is TGTGCCAGCAGTTACTCTAGGCAGCGTAACTATGGCTACACCTTC. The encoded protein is CASSYSRQRNYGYTF.

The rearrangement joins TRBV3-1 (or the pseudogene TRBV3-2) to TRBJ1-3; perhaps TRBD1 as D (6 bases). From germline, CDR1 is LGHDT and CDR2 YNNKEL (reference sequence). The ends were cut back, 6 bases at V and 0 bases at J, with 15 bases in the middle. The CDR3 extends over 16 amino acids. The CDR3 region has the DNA TGTGCCAGCAGACACACTTTGGGGGCCTCTGGAAACACCATATATTTT. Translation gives CASRHTLGASGNTIYF.

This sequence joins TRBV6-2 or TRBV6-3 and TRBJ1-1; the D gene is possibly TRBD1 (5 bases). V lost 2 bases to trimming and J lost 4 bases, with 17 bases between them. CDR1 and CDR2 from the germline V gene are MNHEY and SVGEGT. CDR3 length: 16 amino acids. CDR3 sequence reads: CASSYGGTQRGTEAFF. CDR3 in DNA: TGTGCCAGCAGTTACGGAGGGACTCAGAGGGGCACTGAAGCTTTCTTT.

CDR3 region: CASSPPGRTSGDEKLFF. As DNA, the CDR3 is TGTGCCAGCAGCCCCCCGGGGAGGACTTCTGGGGACGAAAAACTGTTTTTT. The chain recombines TRBV7-8 with TRBJ1-4; weak D call: TRBD1 (5 bases). There are 17 residues in the CDR3. CDR1 and CDR2 from the germline V gene are SGHVS and FQNEAQ. The V gene lost 5 bases and the J gene lost 8 bases, with 24 bases spanning the gap.

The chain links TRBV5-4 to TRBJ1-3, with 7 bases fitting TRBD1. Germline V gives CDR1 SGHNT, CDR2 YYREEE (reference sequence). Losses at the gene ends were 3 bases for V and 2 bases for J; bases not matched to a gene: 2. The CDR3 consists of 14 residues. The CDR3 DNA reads TGTGCCAGCAGCTGGCAGGGGGCTGGAAACACCATATATTTT. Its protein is CASSWQGAGNTIYF.

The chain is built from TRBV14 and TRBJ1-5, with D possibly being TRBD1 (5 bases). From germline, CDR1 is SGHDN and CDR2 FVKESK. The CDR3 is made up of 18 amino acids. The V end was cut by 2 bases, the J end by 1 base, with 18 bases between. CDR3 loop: CASSQWKSGTLSNQPQHF. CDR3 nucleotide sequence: TGTGCCAGCAGCCAATGGAAAAGCGGGACTCTGAGCAATCAGCCCCAGCATTTT.

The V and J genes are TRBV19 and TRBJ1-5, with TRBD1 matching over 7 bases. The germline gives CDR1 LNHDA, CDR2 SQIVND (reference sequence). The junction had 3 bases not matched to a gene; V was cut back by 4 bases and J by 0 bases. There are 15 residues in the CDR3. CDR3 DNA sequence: TGTGCCAGTAGTAAGACAGGGCCTAGCAATCAGCCCCAGCATTTT. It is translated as CASSKTGPSNQPQHF. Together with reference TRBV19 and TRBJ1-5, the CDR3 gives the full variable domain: DGGITQSPKYLFRKEGQNVTLSCEQNLNHDAMYWYRQDPGQGLRLIYYSQIVNDFQKGDIAEGYSVSREKKESFPLTVTSAQKNPTAFYLCASSKTGPSNQPQHFGDGTRLSIL.

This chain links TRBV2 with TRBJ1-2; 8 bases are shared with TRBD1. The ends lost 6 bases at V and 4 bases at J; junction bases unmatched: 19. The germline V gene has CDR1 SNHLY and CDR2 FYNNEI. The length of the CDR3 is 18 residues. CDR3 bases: TGTGCCAGCAGCCCTTTCGGGGGACAGGTAGTATTGGGCTATGGCTACACCTTC. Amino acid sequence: CASSPFGGQVVLGYGYTF.

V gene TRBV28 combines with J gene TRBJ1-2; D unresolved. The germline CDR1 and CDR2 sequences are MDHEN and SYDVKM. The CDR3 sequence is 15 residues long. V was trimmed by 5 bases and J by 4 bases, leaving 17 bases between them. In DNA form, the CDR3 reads TGTGCCAGCAGTCTCGGCGGATCCAACACCTATGGCTACACCTTC. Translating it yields CASSLGGSNTYGYTF.